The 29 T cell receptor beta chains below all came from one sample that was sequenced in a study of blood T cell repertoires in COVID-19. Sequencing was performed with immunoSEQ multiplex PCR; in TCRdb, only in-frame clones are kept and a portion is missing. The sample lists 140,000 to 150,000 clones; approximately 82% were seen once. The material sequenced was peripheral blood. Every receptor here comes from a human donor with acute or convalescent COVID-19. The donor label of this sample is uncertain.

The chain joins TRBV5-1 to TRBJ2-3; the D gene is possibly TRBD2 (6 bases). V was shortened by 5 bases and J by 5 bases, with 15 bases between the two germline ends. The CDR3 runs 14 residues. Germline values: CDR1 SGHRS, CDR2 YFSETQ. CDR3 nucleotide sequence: TGCGCCAGCAGTTCGGAGGGGCCCCAAGATACGCAGTATTTT. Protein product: CASSSEGPQDTQYF.

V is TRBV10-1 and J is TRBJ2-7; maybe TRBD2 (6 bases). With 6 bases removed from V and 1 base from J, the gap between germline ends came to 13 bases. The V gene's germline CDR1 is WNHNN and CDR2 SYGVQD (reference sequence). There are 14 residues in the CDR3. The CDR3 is CASSLTGGSYEQYF. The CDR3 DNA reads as TGCGCCAGCAGCTTGACCGGGGGTTCCTACGAGCAGTACTTC.

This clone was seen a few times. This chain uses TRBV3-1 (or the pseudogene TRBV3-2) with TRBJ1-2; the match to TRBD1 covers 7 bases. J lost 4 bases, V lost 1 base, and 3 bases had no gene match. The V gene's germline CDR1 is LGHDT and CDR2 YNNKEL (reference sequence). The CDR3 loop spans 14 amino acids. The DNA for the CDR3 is TGTGCCAGCAGCCAAGGACAGGGTCGCTATGGCTACACCTTC. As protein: CASSQGQGRYGYTF.

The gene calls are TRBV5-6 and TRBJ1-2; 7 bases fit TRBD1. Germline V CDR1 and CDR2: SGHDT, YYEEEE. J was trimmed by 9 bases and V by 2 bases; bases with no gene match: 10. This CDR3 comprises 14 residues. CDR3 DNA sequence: TGTGCCAGCAGCTTAGAGGGACAGCTCCTCCGCTACACCTTC. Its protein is CASSLEGQLLRYTF.

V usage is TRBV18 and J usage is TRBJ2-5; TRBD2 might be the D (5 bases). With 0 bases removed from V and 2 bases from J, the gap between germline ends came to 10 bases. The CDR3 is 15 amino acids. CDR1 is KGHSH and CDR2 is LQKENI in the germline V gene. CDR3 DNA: TGTGCCAGCTCACCACCTGAGGGCGTTCAAGAGACCCAGTACTTC. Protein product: CASSPPEGVQETQYF.

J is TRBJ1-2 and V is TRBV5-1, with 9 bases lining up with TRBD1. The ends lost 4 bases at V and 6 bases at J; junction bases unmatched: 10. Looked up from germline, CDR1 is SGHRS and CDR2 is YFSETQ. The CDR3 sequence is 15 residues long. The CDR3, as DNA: TGCGCCAGCAGCCCGGGACAGGGTGTCTCTCATGGCTACACCTTC. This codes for CASSPGQGVSHGYTF.

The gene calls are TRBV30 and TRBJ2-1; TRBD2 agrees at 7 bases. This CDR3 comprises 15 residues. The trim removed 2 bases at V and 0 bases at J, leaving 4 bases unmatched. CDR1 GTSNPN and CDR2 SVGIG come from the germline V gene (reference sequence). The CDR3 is CAWSYGGGSYNEQFF. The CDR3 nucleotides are TGTGCCTGGAGTTACGGCGGGGGCTCCTACAATGAGCAGTTCTTC.

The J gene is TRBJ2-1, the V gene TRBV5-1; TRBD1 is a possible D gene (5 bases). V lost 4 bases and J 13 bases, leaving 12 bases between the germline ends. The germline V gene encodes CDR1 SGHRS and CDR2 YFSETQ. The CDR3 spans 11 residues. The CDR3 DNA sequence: TGCGCCAGCAGCCTGGAAGGGGCCCAGTTCTTC. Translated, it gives CASSLEGAQFF.

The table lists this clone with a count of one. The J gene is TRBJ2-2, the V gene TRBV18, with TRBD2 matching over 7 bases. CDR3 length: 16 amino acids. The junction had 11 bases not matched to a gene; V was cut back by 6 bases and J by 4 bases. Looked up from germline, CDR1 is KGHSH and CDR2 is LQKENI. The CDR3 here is CASSGSSGLSTGELFF. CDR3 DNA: TGTGCCAGCTCCGGGTCTAGCGGACTATCCACCGGGGAGCTGTTTTTT.

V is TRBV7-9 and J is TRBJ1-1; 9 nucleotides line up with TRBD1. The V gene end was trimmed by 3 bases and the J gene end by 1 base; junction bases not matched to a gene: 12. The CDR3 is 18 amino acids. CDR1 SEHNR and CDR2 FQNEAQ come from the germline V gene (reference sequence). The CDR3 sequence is CASSFSGTGSVGNTEAFF. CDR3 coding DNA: TGTGCCAGCAGCTTTTCCGGGACAGGGTCAGTCGGGAACACTGAAGCTTTCTTT.

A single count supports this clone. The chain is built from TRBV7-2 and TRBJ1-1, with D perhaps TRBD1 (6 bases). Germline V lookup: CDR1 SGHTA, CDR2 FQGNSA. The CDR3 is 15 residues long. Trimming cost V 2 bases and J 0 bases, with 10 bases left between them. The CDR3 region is CASSLRGGMNTEAFF. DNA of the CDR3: TGTGCCAGCAGCTTAAGGGGGGGGATGAACACTGAAGCTTTCTTT.

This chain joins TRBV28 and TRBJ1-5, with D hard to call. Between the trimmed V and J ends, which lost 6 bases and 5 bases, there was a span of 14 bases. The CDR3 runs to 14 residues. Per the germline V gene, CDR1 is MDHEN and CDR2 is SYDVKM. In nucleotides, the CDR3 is TGTGCCAGCAGACTACCGGGGAGGGATCAGCCCCAGCATTTT. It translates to CASRLPGRDQPQHF.

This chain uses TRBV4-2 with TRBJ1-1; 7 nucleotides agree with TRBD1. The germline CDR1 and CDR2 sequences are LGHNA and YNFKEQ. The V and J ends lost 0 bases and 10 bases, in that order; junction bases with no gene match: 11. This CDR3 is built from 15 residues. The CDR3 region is CASSQEPTLGGAAFF. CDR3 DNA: TGTGCCAGCAGCCAAGAGCCGACTCTAGGGGGCGCAGCTTTCTTT.

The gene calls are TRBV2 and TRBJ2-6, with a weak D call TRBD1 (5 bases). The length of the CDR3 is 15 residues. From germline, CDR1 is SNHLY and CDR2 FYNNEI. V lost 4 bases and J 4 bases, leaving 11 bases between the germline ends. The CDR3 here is CASSAQGSGANVLTF. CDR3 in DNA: TGTGCCAGCAGTGCCCAGGGCTCGGGGGCCAACGTCCTGACTTTC.

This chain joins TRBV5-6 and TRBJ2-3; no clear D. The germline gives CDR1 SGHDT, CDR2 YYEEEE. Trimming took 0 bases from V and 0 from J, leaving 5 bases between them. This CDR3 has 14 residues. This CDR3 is CASSLVPSTDTQYF. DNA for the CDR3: TGTGCCAGCAGCTTGGTTCCTAGCACAGATACGCAGTATTTT.

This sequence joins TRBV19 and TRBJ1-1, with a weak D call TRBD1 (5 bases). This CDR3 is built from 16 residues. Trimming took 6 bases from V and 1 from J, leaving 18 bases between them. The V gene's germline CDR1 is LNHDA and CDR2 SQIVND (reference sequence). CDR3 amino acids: CASSTSHQGGNTEAFF. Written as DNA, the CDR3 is TGTGCCAGTAGCACGTCACATCAGGGTGGGAACACTGAAGCTTTCTTT.

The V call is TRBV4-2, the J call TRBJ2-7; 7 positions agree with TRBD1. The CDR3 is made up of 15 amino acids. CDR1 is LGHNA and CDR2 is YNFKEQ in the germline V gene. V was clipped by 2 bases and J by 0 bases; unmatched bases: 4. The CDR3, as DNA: TGTGCCAGCAGCCAAATCTGGGACAGCTCCTACGAGCAGTACTTC. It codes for CASSQIWDSSYEQYF.

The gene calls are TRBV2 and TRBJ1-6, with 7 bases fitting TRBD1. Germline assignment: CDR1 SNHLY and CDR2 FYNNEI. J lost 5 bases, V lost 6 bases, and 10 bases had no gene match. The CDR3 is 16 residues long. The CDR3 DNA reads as TGTGCCAGCAGCGAAAGACAGGGCATAAATAATTCACCCCTCCACTTT. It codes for CASSERQGINNSPLHF.

The chain's CDR3 is CASSRGGSDNSPLHF. CDR3 bases: TGCGCCAGCAGCCGAGGGGGCAGCGATAATTCACCCCTCCACTTT. The rearrangement uses TRBV5-1 and TRBJ1-6; 7 bases match TRBD1. From germline, CDR1 is SGHRS and CDR2 YFSETQ. After removal of 4 bases from V and 5 bases from J, the junction contained 6 bases not matched to a gene. The CDR3 consists of 15 residues.

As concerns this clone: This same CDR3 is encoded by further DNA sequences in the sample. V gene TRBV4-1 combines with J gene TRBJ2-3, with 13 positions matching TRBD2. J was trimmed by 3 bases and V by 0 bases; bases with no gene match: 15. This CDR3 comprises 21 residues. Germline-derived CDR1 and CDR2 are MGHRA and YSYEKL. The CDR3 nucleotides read TGCGCCAGCAGCCAAGATGTTGTAGGACTAGCGGGGGAGACAGCAACAGATACGCAGTATTTT. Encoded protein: CASSQDVVGLAGETATDTQYF.

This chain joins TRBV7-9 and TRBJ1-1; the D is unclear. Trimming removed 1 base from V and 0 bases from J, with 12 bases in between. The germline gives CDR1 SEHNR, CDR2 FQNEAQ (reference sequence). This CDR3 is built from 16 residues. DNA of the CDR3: TGTGCCAGCAGCTTAGGCGGTTTCCTCATGAACACTGAAGCTTTCTTT. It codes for CASSLGGFLMNTEAFF.

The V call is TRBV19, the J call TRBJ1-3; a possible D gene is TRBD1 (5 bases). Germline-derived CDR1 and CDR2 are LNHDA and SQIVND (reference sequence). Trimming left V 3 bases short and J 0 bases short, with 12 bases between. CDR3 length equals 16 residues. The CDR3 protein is CASSIGARLSGNTIYF. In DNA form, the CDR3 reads TGTGCCAGTAGTATTGGGGCCAGGCTCTCTGGAAACACCATATATTTT.

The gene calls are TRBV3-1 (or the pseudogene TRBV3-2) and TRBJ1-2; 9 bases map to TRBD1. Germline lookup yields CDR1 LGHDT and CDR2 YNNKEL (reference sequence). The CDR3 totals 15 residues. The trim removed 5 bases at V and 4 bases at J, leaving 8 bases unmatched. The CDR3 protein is CASSSRTGGGYGYTF. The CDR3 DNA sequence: TGTGCCAGCAGCTCTCGAACAGGGGGCGGCTATGGCTACACCTTC.

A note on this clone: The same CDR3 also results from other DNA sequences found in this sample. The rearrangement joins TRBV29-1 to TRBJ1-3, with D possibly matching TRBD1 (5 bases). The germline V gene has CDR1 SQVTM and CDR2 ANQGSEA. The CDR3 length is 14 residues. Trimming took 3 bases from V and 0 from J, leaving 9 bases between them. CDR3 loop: CSVEQGFSGNTIYF. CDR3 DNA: TGCAGCGTTGAGCAGGGCTTCTCTGGAAACACCATATATTTT.

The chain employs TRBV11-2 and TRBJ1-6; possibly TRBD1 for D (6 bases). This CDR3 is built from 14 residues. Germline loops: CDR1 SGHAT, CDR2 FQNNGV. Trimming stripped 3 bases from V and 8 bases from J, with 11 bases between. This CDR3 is CASSFNRVDSPLHF. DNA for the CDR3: TGTGCCAGCAGCTTTAACAGGGTCGATTCACCCCTCCACTTT.

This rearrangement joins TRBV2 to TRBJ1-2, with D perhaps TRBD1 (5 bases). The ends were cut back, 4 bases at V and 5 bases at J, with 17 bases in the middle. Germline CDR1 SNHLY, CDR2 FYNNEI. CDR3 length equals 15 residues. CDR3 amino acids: CASSAGVGLSYGYTF. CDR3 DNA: TGTGCCAGCAGTGCGGGGGTCGGGTTAAGTTATGGCTACACCTTC.

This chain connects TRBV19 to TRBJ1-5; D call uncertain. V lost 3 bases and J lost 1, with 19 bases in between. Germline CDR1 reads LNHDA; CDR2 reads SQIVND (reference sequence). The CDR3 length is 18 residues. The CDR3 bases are TGTGCCAGTAGTATGCGGCAGCTCCGTGGGTCCAGCAATCAGCCCCAGCATTTT. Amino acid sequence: CASSMRQLRGSSNQPQHF.

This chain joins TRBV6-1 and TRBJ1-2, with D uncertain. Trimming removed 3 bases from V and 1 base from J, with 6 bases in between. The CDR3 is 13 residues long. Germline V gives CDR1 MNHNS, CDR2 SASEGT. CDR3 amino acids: CASSEQINYGYTF. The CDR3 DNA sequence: TGTGCCAGCAGTGAGCAGATTAACTATGGCTACACCTTC.

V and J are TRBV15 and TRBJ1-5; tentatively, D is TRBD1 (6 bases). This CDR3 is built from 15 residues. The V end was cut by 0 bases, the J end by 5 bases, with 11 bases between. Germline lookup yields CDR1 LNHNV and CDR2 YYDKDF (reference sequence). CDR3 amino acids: CATSRDSGGYQPQHF. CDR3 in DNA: TGTGCCACCAGCAGAGATTCGGGGGGCTATCAGCCCCAGCATTTT. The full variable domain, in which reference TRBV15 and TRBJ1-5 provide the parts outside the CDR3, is DAMVIQNPRYQVTQFGKPVTLSCSQTLNHNVMYWYQQKSSQAPKLLFHYYDKDFNNEADTPDNFQSRRPNTSFCFLDIRSPGLGDTAMYLCATSRDSGGYQPQHFGDGTRLSIL.